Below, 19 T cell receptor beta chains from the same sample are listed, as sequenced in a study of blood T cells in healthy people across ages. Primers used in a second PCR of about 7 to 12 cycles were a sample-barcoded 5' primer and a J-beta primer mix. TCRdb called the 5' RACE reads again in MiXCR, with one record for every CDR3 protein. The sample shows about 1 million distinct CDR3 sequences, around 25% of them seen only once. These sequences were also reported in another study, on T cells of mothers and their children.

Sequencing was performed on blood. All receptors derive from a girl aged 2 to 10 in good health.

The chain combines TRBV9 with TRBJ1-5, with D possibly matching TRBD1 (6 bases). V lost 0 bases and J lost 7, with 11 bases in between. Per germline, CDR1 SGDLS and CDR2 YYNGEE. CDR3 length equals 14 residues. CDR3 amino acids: CASSVEGEGQPQHF. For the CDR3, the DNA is TGTGCCAGCAGCGTAGAGGGGGAAGGGCAGCCCCAGCATTTT.

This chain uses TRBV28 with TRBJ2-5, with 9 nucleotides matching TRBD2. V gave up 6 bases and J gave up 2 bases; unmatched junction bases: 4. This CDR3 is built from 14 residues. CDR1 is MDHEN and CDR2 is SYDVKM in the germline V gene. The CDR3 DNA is TGTGCCAGCAGGACTAGCGGAGATCAAGAGACCCAGTACTTC. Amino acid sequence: CASRTSGDQETQYF.

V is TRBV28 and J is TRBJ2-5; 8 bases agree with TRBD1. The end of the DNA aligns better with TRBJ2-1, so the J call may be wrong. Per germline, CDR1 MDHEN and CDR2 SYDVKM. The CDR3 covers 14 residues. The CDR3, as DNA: TGTGCCAGCAGTTTCGGACAGGGAATTAATGAGCAGTTCTTC. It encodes CASSFGQGINEQFF.

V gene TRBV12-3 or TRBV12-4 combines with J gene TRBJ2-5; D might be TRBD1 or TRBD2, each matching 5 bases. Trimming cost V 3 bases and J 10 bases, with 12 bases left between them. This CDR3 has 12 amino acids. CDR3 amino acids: CASSLARGNQYF. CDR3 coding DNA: TGTGCCAGCAGTTTGGCGAGGGGTAACCAGTACTTC.

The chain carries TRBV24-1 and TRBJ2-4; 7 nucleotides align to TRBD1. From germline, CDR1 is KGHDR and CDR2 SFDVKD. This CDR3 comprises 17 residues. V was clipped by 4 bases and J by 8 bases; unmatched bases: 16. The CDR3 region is CATSDPKQGKWNDIQYF. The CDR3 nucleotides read TGTGCCACCAGTGACCCCAAACAGGGGAAGTGGAATGACATTCAGTACTTC.

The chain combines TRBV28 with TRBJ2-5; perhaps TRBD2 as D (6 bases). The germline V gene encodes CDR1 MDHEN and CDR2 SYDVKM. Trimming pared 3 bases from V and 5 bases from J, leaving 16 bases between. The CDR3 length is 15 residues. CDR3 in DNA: TGTGCCAGCAGTTTCAGGCGGAGTGGGGGGGAGACCCAGTACTTC. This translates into CASSFRRSGGETQYF.

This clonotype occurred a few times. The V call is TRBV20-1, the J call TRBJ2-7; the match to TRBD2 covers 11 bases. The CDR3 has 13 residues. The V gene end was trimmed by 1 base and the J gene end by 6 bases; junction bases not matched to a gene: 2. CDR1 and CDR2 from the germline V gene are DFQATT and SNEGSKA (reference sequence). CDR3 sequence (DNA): TGCAGTGCTAGAGTTAGCGGGAGGGTCGAGCAGTACTTC. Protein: CSARVSGRVEQYF.

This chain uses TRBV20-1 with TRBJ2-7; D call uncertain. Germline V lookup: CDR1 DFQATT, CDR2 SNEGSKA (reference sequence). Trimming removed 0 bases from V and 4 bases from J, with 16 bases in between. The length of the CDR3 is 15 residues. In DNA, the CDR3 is TGCAGTGCTAGAGATCCCGAGACCGCTGCTTACGAGCAGTACTTC. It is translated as CSARDPETAAYEQYF.

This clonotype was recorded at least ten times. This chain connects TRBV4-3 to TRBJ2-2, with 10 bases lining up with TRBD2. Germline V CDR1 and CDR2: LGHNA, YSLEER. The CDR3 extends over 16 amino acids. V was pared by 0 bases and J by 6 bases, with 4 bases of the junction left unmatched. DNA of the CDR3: TGCGCCAGCAGCCAAGATGGAGCGGGGGGGGCCGGGGAGCTGTTTTTT. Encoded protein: CASSQDGAGGAGELFF.

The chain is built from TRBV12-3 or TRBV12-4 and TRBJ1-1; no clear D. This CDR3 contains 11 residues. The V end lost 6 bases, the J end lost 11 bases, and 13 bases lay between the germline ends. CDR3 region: CASSYGWRAFF. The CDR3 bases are TGTGCCAGCAGCTACGGCTGGAGGGCTTTCTTT.

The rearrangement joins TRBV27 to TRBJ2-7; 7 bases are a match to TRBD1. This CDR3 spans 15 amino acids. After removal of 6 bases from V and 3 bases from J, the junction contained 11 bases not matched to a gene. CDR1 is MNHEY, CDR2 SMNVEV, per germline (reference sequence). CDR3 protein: CASSPSGTENYEQYF. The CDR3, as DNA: TGTGCCAGCAGCCCATCCGGGACAGAGAACTACGAGCAGTACTTC.

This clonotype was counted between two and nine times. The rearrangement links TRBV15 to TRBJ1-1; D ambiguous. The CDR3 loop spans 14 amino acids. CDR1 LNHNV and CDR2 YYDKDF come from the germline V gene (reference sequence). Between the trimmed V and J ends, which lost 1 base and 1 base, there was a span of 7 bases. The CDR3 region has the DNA TGTGCCACCAGCAGAGTGCGGGGGAACACTGAAGCTTTCTTT. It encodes CATSRVRGNTEAFF.

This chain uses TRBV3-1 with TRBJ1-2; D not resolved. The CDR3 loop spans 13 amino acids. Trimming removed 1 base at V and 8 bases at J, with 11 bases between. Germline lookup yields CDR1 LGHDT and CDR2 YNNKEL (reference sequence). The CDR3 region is CASSQAPLGGYTF. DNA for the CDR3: TGTGCCAGCAGCCAAGCCCCCCTAGGAGGCTACACCTTC.

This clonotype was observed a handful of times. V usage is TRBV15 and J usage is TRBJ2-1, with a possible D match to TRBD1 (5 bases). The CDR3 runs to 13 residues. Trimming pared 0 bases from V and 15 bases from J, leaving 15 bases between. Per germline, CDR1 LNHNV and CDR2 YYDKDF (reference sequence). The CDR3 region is CATSRDLGVRAFF. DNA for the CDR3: TGTGCCACCAGCAGAGACCTTGGAGTCAGGGCGTTCTTC.

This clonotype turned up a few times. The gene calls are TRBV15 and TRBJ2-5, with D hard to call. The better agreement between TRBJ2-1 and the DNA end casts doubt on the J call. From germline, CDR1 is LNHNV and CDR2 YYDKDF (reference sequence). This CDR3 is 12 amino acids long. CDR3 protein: CATSRGPPEQFF. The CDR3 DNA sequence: TGTGCCACCAGCAGAGGCCCCCCTGAGCAGTTCTTC.

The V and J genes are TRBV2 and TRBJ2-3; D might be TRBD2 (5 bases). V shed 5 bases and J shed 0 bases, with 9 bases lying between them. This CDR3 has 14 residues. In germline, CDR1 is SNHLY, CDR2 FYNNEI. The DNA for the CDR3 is TGTGCCAGCAGTATACGGACTAGCACAGATACGCAGTATTTT. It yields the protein CASSIRTSTDTQYF.

DNA for the CDR3: TGCAGTGCTAAGCCGGGGAGCTCCTATAATTCACCCCTCCACTTT. It is translated as CSAKPGSSYNSPLHF. J is TRBJ1-6 and V is TRBV20-1; no clear D. This CDR3 is 15 amino acids long. Germline CDR1 is DFQATT and CDR2 is SNEGSKA (reference sequence). Trimming took 4 bases from V and 0 from J, leaving 10 bases between them.

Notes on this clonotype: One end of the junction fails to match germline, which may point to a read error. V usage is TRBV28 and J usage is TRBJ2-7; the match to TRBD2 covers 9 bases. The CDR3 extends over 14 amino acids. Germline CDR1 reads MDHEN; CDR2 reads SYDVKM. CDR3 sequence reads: CASSFLAGGYEQHF. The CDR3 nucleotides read TGTGCCAGCAGTTTCCTGGCGGGAGGGTACGAGCAGCACTTC.

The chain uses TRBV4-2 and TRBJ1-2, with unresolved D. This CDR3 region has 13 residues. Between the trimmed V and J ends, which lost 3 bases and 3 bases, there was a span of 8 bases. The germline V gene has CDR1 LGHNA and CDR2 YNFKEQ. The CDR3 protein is CASSHGNDYGYTF. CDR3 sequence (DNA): TGTGCCAGCAGCCACGGGAACGACTATGGCTACACCTTC.